This T cell receptor (beta chain) was sequenced for a study of blood T cell repertoires in COVID-19. V lost 2 bases, J lost 6 bases, and 13 bases lay in between. Germline V gives CDR1 KGHSH, CDR2 LQKENI. The CDR3 is 14 amino acids. Some clones are missing from TCRdb's copy, which holds only in-frame ones; the method was immunoSEQ multiplex PCR. The sample includes hundreds of thousands of clones, 89% of them seen just once. Sequencing was carried out using peripheral blood. The clonotype comes from a woman in her thirties with COVID-19, enrolled during active disease. The chain couples TRBV18 to TRBJ1-1; D remains ambiguous. DNA of the CDR3: TGTGCCAGCTCACCATTGCCCACATCGCCTGAAGCTTTCTTT. This sequence encodes CASSPLPTSPEAFF.